This T cell receptor beta chain was identified in a study of blood T cell repertoires in COVID-19. Study details: T cells, B-cell-depleted T cells, or PBMCs provided the cDNA or gDNA that served as material.

In the authors' workflow: Researchers report that nucleated cell counts were estimated from reference gene primer amplification. Assay used: immunoSEQ multiplex PCR; TCRdb lists only in-frame clones, some missing. The DNA was the basis for D and trimming; V, J and clone size are from that table. The table records under 200,000 clones, about 85% of them present only once. Germline V gives CDR1 KGHSH, CDR2 LQKENI. Trimming left V 2 bases short and J 7 bases short, with 14 bases between. The CDR3 is 15 amino acids. The source material was peripheral blood. This receptor was identified in a man between 18 and 29 years old with acute or convalescent COVID-19. This rearrangement joins TRBV18 to TRBJ1-4, with a tentative D call TRBD1 (6 bases). In DNA, the CDR3 is TGTGCCAGCTCACCATCACAGGGCGGCGGTGAAAAACTGTTTTTT. As protein: CASSPSQGGGEKLFF.